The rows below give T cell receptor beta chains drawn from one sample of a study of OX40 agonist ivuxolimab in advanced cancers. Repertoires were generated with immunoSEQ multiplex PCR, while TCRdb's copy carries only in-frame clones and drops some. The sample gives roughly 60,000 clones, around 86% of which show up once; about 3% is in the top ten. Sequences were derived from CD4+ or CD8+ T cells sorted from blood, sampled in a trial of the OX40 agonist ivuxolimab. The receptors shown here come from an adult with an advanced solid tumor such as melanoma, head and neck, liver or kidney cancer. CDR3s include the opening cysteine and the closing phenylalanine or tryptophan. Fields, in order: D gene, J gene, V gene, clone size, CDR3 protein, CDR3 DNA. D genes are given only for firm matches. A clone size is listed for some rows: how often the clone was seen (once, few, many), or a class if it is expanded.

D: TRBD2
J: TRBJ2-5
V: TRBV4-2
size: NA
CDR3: CASSQEGGGTSEETQYF
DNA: TGTGCCAGCAGCCAAGAGGGCGGGGGGACAAGCGAAGAGACCCAGTACTTC

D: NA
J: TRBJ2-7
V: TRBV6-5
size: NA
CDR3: CASTPGPRSYEQYF
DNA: TGTGCCAGCACTCCGGGACCCCGCTCCTACGAGCAGTACTTC

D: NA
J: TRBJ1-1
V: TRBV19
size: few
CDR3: CASTGGAIPNTEAFF
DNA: TGTGCCAGTACTGGAGGGGCCATACCGAACACTGAAGCTTTCTTT

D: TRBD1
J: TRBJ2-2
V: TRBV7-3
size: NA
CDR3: CASSPDRSGELFF
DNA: TGTGCCAGCAGCCCGGACAGGAGCGGGGAGCTGTTTTTT

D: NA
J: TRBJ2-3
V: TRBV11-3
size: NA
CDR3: CASSLWDKDTDTQYF
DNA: TGTGCCAGCAGCTTATGGGACAAAGACACAGATACGCAGTATTTT

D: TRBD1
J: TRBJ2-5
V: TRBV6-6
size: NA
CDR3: CASRDIGQGGGETQYF
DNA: TGTGCCAGCAGGGATATCGGACAGGGGGGAGGAGAGACCCAGTACTTC

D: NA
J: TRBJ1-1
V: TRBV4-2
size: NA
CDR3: CASSLVGGNTEAFF
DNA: TGTGCCAGCAGCCTCGTGGGGGGGAACACTGAAGCTTTCTTT

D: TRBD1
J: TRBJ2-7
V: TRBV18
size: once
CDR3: CASSPSRDSYEQYF
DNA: TGTGCCAGCTCACCATCCCGGGACAGTTACGAGCAGTACTTC

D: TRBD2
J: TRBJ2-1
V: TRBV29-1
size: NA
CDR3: CSVGSSSGLYNEQFF
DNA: TGCAGCGTCGGTAGCTCTAGCGGGCTCTACAATGAGCAGTTCTTC

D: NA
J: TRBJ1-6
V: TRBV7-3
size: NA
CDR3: CASSLDPTSPLHF
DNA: TGTGCCAGCAGCTTAGACCCCACTTCACCCCTCCACTTT

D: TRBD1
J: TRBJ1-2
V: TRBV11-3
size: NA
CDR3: CASSIQGGPYGYTF
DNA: TGTGCCAGCAGCATACAGGGGGGGCCCTATGGCTACACCTTC

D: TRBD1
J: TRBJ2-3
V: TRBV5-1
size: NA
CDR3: CASWLGQDTDTQYF
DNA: TGCGCCAGCTGGCTTGGACAGGACACAGATACGCAGTATTTT

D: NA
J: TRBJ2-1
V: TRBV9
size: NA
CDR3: CASSVDWRGNEQFF
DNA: TGTGCCAGCAGCGTAGATTGGCGGGGTAATGAGCAGTTCTTC

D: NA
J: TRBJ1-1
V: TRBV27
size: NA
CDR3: CASSSNSLTEAFF
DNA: TGTGCCAGCAGTTCAAATTCCCTTACAGAAGCTTTCTTT

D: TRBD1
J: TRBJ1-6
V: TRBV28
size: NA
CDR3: CASSPAGTGALSPLHF
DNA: TGTGCCAGCAGCCCGGCCGGGACAGGCGCTCTTTCACCCCTCCACTTT

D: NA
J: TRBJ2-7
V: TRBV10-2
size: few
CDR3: CATRRGLGPYEQYF
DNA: TGCGCCACCAGACGAGGTTTGGGGCCCTACGAGCAGTACTTC

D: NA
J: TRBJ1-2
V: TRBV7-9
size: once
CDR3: CASTLQGDYGYTF
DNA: TGTGCCAGCACCCTACAGGGCGACTATGGCTACACCTTC

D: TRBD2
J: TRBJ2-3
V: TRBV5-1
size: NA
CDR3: CASRNLAGATDTQYF
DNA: TGCGCCAGCAGAAACCTAGCGGGGGCCACAGATACGCAGTATTTT

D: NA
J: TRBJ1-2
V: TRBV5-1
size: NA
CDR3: CASSLQQGTNYGYTF
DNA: TGCGCCAGCAGCTTACAGCAAGGGACTAACTATGGCTACACCTTC

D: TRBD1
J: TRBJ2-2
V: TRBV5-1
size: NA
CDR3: CASSLGPQGANTGELFF
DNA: TGCGCCAGCAGCTTGGGCCCCCAGGGGGCAAACACCGGGGAGCTGTTTTTT

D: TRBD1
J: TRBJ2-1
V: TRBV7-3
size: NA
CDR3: CASSLRLGTGSIPFF
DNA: TGTGCCAGCAGCTTAAGGTTGGGGACAGGGAGTATTCCGTTCTTC

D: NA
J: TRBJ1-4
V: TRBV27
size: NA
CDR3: CASSFLSSDSRGKLFF
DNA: TGTGCCAGCAGTTTTCTAAGCTCCGACAGTCGTGGAAAACTGTTTTTT

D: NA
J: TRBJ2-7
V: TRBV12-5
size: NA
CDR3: CASATRAFLQFYEQYF
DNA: TGTGCTAGTGCAACCCGGGCGTTTCTCCAATTTTACGAGCAGTACTTC

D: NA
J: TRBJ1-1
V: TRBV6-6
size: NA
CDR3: CASSYSGGSMNTEAFF
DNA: TGTGCCAGCAGTTACTCGGGAGGGAGTATGAACACTGAAGCTTTCTTT

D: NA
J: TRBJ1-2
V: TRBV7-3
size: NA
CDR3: CASSPSGTNYGYTF
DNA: TGTGCCAGCAGCCCTTCAGGGACGAACTATGGCTACACCTTC

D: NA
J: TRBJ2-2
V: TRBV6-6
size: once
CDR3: CASSYPRGLGTGELFF
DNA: TGTGCCAGCAGTTACCCCCGGGGCTTAGGCACCGGGGAGCTGTTTTTT

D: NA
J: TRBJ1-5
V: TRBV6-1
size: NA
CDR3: CASSDAYSNQPQHF
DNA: TGTGCCAGCAGTGACGCCTATAGCAATCAGCCTCAGCATTTT

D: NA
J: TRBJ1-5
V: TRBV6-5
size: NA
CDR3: CASNPTWSSNQPQHF
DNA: TGTGCCAGCAACCCGACGTGGAGCTCCAATCAGCCCCAGCATTTT

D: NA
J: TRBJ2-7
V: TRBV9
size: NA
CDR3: CASSVEGVGAYEQYF
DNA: TGTGCCAGCAGCGTAGAAGGAGTGGGGGCCTACGAGCAGTACTTC

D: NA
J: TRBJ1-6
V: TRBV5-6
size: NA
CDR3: CASSDRDYNSPLHF
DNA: TGTGCCAGCAGCGACCGGGATTATAATTCACCCCTCCACTTT

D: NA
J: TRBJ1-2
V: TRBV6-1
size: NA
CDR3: CASSTEENYGYTF
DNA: TGTGCCAGCAGTACTGAGGAGAACTATGGCTACACCTTC

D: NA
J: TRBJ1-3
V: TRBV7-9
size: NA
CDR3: CASSFSGRQWGNTIYF
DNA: TGTGCCAGCAGCTTTTCGGGACGCCAATGGGGAAACACCATATATTTT

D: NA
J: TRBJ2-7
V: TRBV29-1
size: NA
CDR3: CSVGKETYEQYF
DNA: TGCAGCGTTGGAAAGGAAACCTACGAGCAGTACTTC

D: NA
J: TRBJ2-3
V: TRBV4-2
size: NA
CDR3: CASSQGGGSTDTQYF
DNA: TGTGCCAGCAGCCAAGGTGGGGGCTCGACAGATACGCAGTATTTT

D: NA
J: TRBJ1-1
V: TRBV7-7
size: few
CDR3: CASSRTVNTEAFF
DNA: TGTGCTAGCAGCCGAACAGTGAACACTGAAGCTTTCTTT

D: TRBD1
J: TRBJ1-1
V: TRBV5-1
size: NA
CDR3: CASSLGPQGARTEAFF
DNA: TGCGCCAGCAGCTTGGGCCCACAGGGGGCGCGTACTGAAGCTTTCTTT

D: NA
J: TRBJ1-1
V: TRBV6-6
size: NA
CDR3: CASRRASMNTEAFF
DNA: TGTGCCAGCAGAAGAGCCTCCATGAACACTGAAGCTTTCTTT

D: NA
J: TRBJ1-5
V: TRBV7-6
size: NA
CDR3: CASSPRSGTLNQPQHF
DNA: TGTGCCAGCAGCCCTAGAAGCGGGACATTGAATCAGCCCCAGCATTTT

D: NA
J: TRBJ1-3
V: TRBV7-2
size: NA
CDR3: CASSFTGISGNTIYF
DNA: TGTGCCAGCAGCTTCACAGGGATCTCTGGAAACACCATATATTTT

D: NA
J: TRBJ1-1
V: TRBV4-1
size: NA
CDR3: CASSQGWGVNTEAFF
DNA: TGCGCCAGCAGCCAAGGTTGGGGAGTGAACACTGAAGCTTTCTTT

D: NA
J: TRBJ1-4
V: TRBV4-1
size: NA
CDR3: CASSQIIPGPILRATNEKLFF
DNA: TGCGCCAGCAGCCAAATAATACCGGGACCAATATTGAGGGCAACTAATGAAAAACTGTTTTTT

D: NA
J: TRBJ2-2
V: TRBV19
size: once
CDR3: CASRVGQDTGELFF
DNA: TGTGCCAGTAGAGTGGGGCAGGACACCGGGGAGCTGTTTTTT

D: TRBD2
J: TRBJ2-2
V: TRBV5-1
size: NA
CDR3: CASNDGGGRAGELFF
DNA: TGCGCCAGCAATGATGGAGGAGGGAGGGCCGGGGAGCTGTTTTTT

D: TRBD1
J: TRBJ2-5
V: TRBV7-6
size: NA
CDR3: CASSLDRGDGETQYF
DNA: TGTGCCAGCAGCTTAGACAGGGGAGACGGAGAGACCCAGTACTTC

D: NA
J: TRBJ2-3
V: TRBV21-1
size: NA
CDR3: CASNPKGPDTQYF
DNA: TGTGCCAGCAACCCTAAGGGACCAGATACGCAGTATTTT

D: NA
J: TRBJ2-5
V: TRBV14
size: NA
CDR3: CASSQGAARTGTQYF
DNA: TGTGCCAGCAGCCAAGGTGCAGCCCGAACTGGGACCCAGTACTTC